Following are 24 T cell receptor beta chains from one sample sequenced in a study of T cell responses to AZD1222 COVID-19 vaccine. Only in-frame clones appear in the TCRdb table, and some are missing; sequencing was by immunoSEQ multiplex PCR. This table holds some 130,000 clones, roughly 85% found once. Sample: peripheral blood, taken 28 days after the second dose of the MenACWY control vaccine. These receptors all come from an adult who received the MenACWY meningococcal vaccine as a control.

The V gene is TRBV7-3, the J gene TRBJ2-1, with D possibly being TRBD1 or TRBD2 (5 bases each). Germline assignment: CDR1 SGHTA and CDR2 FQGTGA. Trimming removed 5 bases from V and 2 bases from J, with 13 bases in between. The CDR3 totals 15 residues. The CDR3 sequence: CASSHGRDAYNEQFF. The CDR3 nucleotides are TGTGCCAGCAGCCACGGACGGGACGCCTACAATGAGCAGTTCTTC. Full variable domain (outside the CDR3, taken from reference TRBV7-3 and TRBJ2-1): GAGVSQTPSNKVTEKGKYVELRCDPISGHTALYWYRQSLGQGPEFLIYFQGTGAADDSGLPNDRFFAVRPEGSVSTLKIQRTERGDSAVYLCASSHGRDAYNEQFFGPGTRLTVL.

This rearrangement joins TRBV5-8 to TRBJ1-2; 9 nucleotides match TRBD1. In germline, CDR1 is SGHTS, CDR2 YDEGEE. The V and J ends lost 0 bases and 1 base, in that order; junction bases with no gene match: 1. This CDR3 is 15 amino acids long. The CDR3 bases are TGTGCCAGCAGCTTGGGACAGGGGGATAACTATGGCTACACCTTC. It codes for CASSLGQGDNYGYTF.

The CDR3 loop reads CASSFLGGAPETQYF. The CDR3 nucleotides read TGTGCCAGCAGTTTTCTCGGGGGGGCCCCCGAGACCCAGTACTTC. This sequence joins TRBV27 and TRBJ2-5; 8 nucleotides agree with TRBD2. J lost 5 bases, V lost 3 bases, and 8 bases had no gene match. This CDR3 comprises 15 residues. CDR1 and CDR2 (germline): MNHEY, SMNVEV (reference sequence).

This chain connects TRBV11-3 to TRBJ1-1, with TRBD1 as a possible D gene (6 bases). Germline V gives CDR1 SGHNT, CDR2 YENEEA. The CDR3 runs 15 residues. V was clipped by 5 bases and J by 1 base, with 14 bases between them. The CDR3 here is CASSPGGAPNTEAFF. Here the CDR3 DNA reads TGTGCCAGCAGCCCCGGGGGGGCTCCGAACACTGAAGCTTTCTTT.

The V gene is TRBV19, the J gene TRBJ1-4; D is unresolved. The CDR3 has 15 residues. Trimming took 3 bases from V and 5 from J, leaving 13 bases between them. From germline, CDR1 is LNHDA and CDR2 SQIVND (reference sequence). CDR3 protein: CASSMAGSRNEKLFF. The CDR3 DNA is TGTGCCAGTAGTATGGCCGGCAGCCGAAATGAAAAACTGTTTTTT.

The J gene is TRBJ1-5, the V gene TRBV10-3; D gene ambiguous. This CDR3 spans 13 amino acids. Trimming shortened V by 6 bases and J by 5 bases, and 11 bases separated the two germline ends. Germline values: CDR1 ENHRY, CDR2 SYGVKD. CDR3 region: CAISRLGDQPQHF. The CDR3 DNA is TGTGCCATCAGCCGGTTGGGAGATCAGCCCCAGCATTTT.

The chain couples TRBV2 to TRBJ2-5, with 14 bases that match TRBD2. CDR1 and CDR2 (germline): SNHLY, FYNNEI. This CDR3 comprises 15 residues. The J segment lost 5 bases and the V segment lost 4 bases, leaving 3 bases of the junction unmatched. CDR3 sequence reads: CASSGLAGGPETQYF. For the CDR3, the DNA is TGTGCCAGCAGTGGACTAGCGGGAGGGCCCGAGACCCAGTACTTC.

The V gene is TRBV27, the J gene TRBJ1-6; no firm D call. Germline CDR1 is MNHEY and CDR2 is SMNVEV (reference sequence). This CDR3 comprises 18 residues. Trimming stripped 3 bases from V and 0 bases from J, with 15 bases between. CDR3 loop: CASSFRPVESSYNSPLHF. The CDR3 DNA follows: TGTGCCAGCAGTTTTAGACCGGTGGAAAGCTCCTATAATTCACCCCTCCACTTT.

This sequence joins TRBV10-2 and TRBJ1-5; TRBD1 matches at 7 bases. CDR1 and CDR2 from the germline V gene are WSHSY and SAAADI. The CDR3 loop spans 15 amino acids. V lost 0 bases to trimming and J lost 4 bases; unmatched junction nucleotides: 3. For the CDR3, the DNA is TGCGCCAGCAGTGAGTCCGGGGACAGAAATCAGCCCCAGCATTTT. This codes for CASSESGDRNQPQHF.

The V gene is TRBV4-1, the J gene TRBJ1-5, with D unclear. Trimming removed 1 base at V and 4 bases at J, with 11 bases between. Germline V gene data show CDR1 as MGHRA and CDR2 as YSYEKL. This CDR3 region has 15 residues. This chain's CDR3 is CASSQVLTQNQPQHF. The CDR3 DNA sequence: TGCGCCAGCAGCCAAGTATTAACACAAAATCAGCCCCAGCATTTT.

The V gene is TRBV19, the J gene TRBJ1-3; no firm D call. The CDR3 sequence is 13 residues long. Germline-derived CDR1 and CDR2 are LNHDA and SQIVND (reference sequence). V was clipped by 5 bases and J by 2 bases, with 7 bases between them. DNA of the CDR3: TGTGCCAGTAGTCCGGTGGCTGGAAACACCATATATTTT. Translated: CASSPVAGNTIYF. The variable domain in full, with the rest retrieved from reference TRBV19 and TRBJ1-3, is DGGITQSPKYLFRKEGQNVTLSCEQNLNHDAMYWYRQDPGQGLRLIYYSQIVNDFQKGDIAEGYSVSREKKESFPLTVTSAQKNPTAFYLCASSPVAGNTIYFGEGSWLTVV.

This clone was detected once. The V gene is TRBV9, the J gene TRBJ2-7, with D unclear. Deletions cut 0 bases from V and 2 bases from J, with 12 bases between. The germline V gene has CDR1 SGDLS and CDR2 YYNGEE. The CDR3 has 15 amino acids. The CDR3, as DNA: TGTGCCAGCAGCGTAGGTCCCGGGCGGACCTACGAGCAGTACTTC. This codes for CASSVGPGRTYEQYF.

The chain has TRBV6-5 and TRBJ1-2; D is unresolved. Germline loops: CDR1 MNHEY, CDR2 SVGAGI. CDR3 size: 15 residues. V lost 6 bases, J lost 0 bases, and 14 bases lay in between. As DNA, the CDR3 is TGTGCCAGCAGAGCCAACAGAGATTCTAACTATGGCTACACCTTC. Translation gives CASRANRDSNYGYTF.

The chain links TRBV24-1 to TRBJ2-3, with 9 bases matching TRBD2. This CDR3 contains 16 residues. J lost 3 bases, V lost 1 base, and 4 bases had no gene match. CDR1 is KGHDR, CDR2 SFDVKD, per germline. The CDR3 DNA is TGTGCCACCAGTGATTTTCACGCGGGGGGGACAGATACGCAGTATTTT. Translation gives CATSDFHAGGTDTQYF.

This rearrangement joins TRBV25-1 to TRBJ1-2; possibly TRBD1 for D (6 bases). Germline values: CDR1 MGHDK, CDR2 SYGVNS. V shed 3 bases and J shed 8 bases, with 19 bases lying between them. The CDR3 totals 15 residues. The CDR3 is CASSDIRDTYEGYTF. CDR3 DNA sequence: TGTGCCAGCAGTGACATCCGGGACACTTACGAGGGCTACACCTTC.

This clone was observed a single time. The chain recombines TRBV29-1 with TRBJ1-2, with D perhaps matching TRBD1 (6 bases). The CDR3 has 16 amino acids. Germline loops: CDR1 SQVTM, CDR2 ANQGSEA. V lost 4 bases to trimming and J lost 0 bases, with 18 bases between them. CDR3 loop: CSVAIRTDAANYGYTF. CDR3 coding DNA: TGCAGCGTTGCAATCCGGACAGACGCAGCTAACTATGGCTACACCTTC.

This chain links TRBV10-3 with TRBJ2-5; 7 bases line up with TRBD1. Trimming removed 3 bases from V and 7 bases from J; junction bases left unmatched: 11. The CDR3 consists of 15 residues. Looked up from germline, CDR1 is ENHRY and CDR2 is SYGVKD. The CDR3 DNA is TGTGCCATCAGTGACCCCGGACAGGAAGGAGGGACCCAGTACTTC. Protein: CAISDPGQEGGTQYF.

The chain recombines TRBV29-1 with TRBJ1-1; D call uncertain. The CDR3 totals 11 residues. Trimming pared 6 bases from V and 1 base from J, leaving 6 bases between. Germline V gene lookup returns CDR1 SQVTM and CDR2 ANQGSEA. The CDR3 bases are TGCAGCGTAACAACGAACACTGAAGCTTTCTTT. It encodes CSVTTNTEAFF.

The chain combines TRBV10-2 with TRBJ2-7, with 7 bases lining up with TRBD1. Trimming removed 2 bases from V and 2 bases from J; junction bases left unmatched: 6. The CDR3 consists of 15 residues. Germline CDR1 WSHSY, CDR2 SAAADI. The CDR3 reads CASSEGAGGTYEQYV. CDR3 coding DNA: TGCGCCAGCAGTGAGGGAGCAGGGGGAACCTACGAGCAGTACGTC.

The chain combines TRBV5-1 with TRBJ2-5; D call uncertain. The CDR3 contains 14 residues. Trimming took off 2 bases at V and 3 bases at J, with 11 bases between the two ends. CDR1 and CDR2 (germline): SGHRS, YFSETQ. CDR3 in amino acids: CASSFIGPEETQYF. CDR3 DNA: TGCGCCAGCAGCTTTATAGGACCAGAAGAGACCCAGTACTTC.

The chain uses TRBV3-1 (or the pseudogene TRBV3-2) and TRBJ1-3; D unresolved. Germline V CDR1 and CDR2: LGHDT, YNNKEL (reference sequence). CDR3 length equals 13 residues. V shed 3 bases and J shed 2 bases, with 5 bases lying between them. CDR3 DNA sequence: TGTGCCAGCAGCCAGGCGGCTGGAAACACCATATATTTT. Its protein product is CASSQAAGNTIYF.

The rearrangement joins TRBV5-1 to TRBJ1-2; the D gene is possibly TRBD1 (5 bases). The V and J ends lost 3 bases and 3 bases respectively, with 12 bases between them. Germline loops: CDR1 SGHRS, CDR2 YFSETQ. The CDR3 covers 14 residues. CDR3 in amino acids: CASSSSGTDYGYTF. In DNA form, the CDR3 reads TGCGCCAGCAGCTCGTCCGGGACGGACTATGGCTACACCTTC.

V and J are TRBV9 and TRBJ1-5; D gene uncertain. The CDR3 totals 12 residues. Germline CDR1 and CDR2: SGDLS and YYNGEE. V was trimmed by 6 bases and J by 5 bases, leaving 9 bases between them. CDR3 in amino acids: CASTSVDQPQHF. The CDR3 DNA sequence: TGTGCCAGCACCTCCGTTGATCAGCCCCAGCATTTT.

This clone was seen more than once but under ten times. The gene calls are TRBV5-6 and TRBJ2-7; weak D call: TRBD1 (5 bases). CDR3 size: 14 residues. Germline CDR1 reads SGHDT; CDR2 reads YYEEEE. The V and J ends lost 2 bases and 6 bases respectively, with 15 bases between them. The DNA of the CDR3 is TGTGCCAGCAGCTTCTCACCTCAGGGTGGCGAGCAGTACTTC. Protein product: CASSFSPQGGEQYF.